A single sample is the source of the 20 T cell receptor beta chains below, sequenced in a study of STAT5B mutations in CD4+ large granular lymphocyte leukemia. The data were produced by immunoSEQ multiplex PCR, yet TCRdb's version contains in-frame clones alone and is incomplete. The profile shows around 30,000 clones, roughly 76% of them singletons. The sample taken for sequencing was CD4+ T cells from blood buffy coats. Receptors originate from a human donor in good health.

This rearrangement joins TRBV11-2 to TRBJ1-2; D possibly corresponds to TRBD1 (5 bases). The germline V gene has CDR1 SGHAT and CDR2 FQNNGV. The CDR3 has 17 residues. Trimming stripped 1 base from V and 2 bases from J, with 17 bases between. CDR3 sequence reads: CASSLGVGTISNYGYTF. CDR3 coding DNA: TGTGCCAGCAGCTTAGGGGTGGGGACTATATCCAACTATGGCTACACCTTC.

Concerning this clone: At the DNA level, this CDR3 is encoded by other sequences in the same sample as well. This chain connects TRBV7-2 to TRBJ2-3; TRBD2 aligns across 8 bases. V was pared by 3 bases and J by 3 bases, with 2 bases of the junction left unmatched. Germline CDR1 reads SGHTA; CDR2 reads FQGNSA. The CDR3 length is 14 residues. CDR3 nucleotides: TGTGCCAGCAGCTTGGCTAGCGGGACAGATACGCAGTATTTT. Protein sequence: CASSLASGTDTQYF.

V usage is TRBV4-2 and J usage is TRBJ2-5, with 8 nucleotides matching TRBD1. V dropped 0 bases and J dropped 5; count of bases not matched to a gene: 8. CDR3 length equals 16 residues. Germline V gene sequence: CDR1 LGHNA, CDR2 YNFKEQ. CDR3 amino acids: CASSQEMGTGGETQYF. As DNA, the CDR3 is TGTGCCAGCAGCCAAGAAATGGGGACAGGTGGGGAGACCCAGTACTTC.

The CDR3 DNA follows: TGTGCCAGCACCAACCCGGGACACAACTCTGGAAACACCATATATTTT. Amino acid sequence: CASTNPGHNSGNTIYF. The chain links TRBV7-6 to TRBJ1-3; D possibly corresponds to TRBD1 (6 bases). CDR3 length: 16 amino acids. Trimming removed 7 bases at V and 0 bases at J, with 16 bases between. CDR1 and CDR2 (germline): SGHVS, FNYEAQ.

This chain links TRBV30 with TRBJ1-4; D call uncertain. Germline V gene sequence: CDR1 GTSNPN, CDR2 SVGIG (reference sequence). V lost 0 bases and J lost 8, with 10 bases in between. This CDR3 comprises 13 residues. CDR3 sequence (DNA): TGTGCCTGGAGTGTTTTGGGAGGGGAAAAACTGTTTTTT. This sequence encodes CAWSVLGGEKLFF. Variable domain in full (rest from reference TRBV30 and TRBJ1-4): SQTIHQWPATLVQPVGSPLSLECTVEGTSNPNLYWYRQAAGRGLQLLFYSVGIGQISSEVPQNLSASRPQDRQFILSSKKLLLSDSGFYLCAWSVLGGEKLFFGSGTQLSVL.

The CDR3 sequence: CASRILSGANVLTF. Here the CDR3 DNA reads TGTGCCAGCAGAATCCTCTCTGGGGCCAACGTCCTGACTTTC. The chain uses TRBV6-5 and TRBJ2-6; the D is unclear. This CDR3 comprises 14 residues. Germline values: CDR1 MNHEY, CDR2 SVGAGI. Trimming removed 6 bases at V and 0 bases at J, with 6 bases between.

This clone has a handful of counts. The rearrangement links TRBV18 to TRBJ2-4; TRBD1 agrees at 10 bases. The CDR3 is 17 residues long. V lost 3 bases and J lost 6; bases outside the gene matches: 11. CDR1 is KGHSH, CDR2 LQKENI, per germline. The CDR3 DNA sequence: TGTGCCAGCTCACCTGACGGGACAGGGGTAGGGAGAAACATTCAGTACTTC. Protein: CASSPDGTGVGRNIQYF. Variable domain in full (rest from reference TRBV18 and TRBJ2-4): NAGVMQNPRHLVRRRGQEARLRCSPMKGHSHVYWYRQLPEEGLKFMVYLQKENIIDESGMPKERFSAEFPKEGPSILRIQQVVRGDSAAYFCASSPDGTGVGRNIQYFGAGTRLSVL.

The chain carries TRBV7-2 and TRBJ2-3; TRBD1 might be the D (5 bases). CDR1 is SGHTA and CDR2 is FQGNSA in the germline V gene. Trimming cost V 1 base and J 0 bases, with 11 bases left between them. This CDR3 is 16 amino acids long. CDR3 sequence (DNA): TGTGCCAGCAGCTTAGGACAGACGGCTAGCACAGATACGCAGTATTTT. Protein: CASSLGQTASTDTQYF.

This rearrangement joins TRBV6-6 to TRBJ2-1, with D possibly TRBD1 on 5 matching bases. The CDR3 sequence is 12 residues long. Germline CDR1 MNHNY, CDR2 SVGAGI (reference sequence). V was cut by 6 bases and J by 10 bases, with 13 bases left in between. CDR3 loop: CASRGLGLEQFF. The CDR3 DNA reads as TGTGCCAGCAGGGGGCTGGGGTTGGAGCAGTTCTTC.

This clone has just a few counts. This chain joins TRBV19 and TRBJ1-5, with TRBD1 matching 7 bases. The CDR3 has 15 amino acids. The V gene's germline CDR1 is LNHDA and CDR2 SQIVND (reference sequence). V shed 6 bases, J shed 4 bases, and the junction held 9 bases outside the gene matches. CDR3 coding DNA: TGTGCCAGTAGCCGTGACAGGGAGGGGAATCAGCCCCAGCATTTT. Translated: CASSRDREGNQPQHF.

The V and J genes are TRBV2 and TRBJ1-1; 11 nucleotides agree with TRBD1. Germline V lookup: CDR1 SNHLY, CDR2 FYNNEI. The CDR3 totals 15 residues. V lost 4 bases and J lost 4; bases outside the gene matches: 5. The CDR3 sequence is CASSGRDRGTTEAFF. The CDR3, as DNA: TGTGCCAGCAGTGGCCGGGACAGGGGGACCACTGAAGCTTTCTTT.

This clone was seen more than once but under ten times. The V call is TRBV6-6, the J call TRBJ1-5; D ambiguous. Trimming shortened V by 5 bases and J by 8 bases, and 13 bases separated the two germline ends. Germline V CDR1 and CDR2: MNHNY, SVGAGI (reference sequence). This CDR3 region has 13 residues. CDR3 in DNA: TGTGCCAGCAGTCCCGAACCCCGGGAGCCCCAGCATTTT. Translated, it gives CASSPEPREPQHF.

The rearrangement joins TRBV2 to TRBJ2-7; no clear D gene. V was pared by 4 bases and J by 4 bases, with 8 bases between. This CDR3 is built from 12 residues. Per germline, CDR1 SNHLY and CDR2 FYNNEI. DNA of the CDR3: TGTGCCAGCAGTGCCGTCGGTTACGAGCAGTACTTC. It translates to CASSAVGYEQYF.

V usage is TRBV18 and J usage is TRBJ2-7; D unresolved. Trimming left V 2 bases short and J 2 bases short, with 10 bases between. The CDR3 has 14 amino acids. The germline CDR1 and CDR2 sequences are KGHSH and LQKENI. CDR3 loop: CASSPGYGTYEQYF. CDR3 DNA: TGTGCCAGCTCACCAGGGTACGGTACCTACGAGCAGTACTTC.

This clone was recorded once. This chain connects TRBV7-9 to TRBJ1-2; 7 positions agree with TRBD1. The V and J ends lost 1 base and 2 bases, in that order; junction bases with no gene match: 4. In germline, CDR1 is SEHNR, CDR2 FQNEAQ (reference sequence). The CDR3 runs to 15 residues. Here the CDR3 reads CASSLGGGANYGYTF. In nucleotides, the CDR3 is TGTGCCAGCAGCTTAGGAGGGGGCGCGAACTATGGCTACACCTTC.

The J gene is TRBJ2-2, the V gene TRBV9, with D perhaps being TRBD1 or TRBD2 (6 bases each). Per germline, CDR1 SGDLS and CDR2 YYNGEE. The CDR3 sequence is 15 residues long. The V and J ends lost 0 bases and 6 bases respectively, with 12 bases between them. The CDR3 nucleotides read TGTGCCAGCAGCGTAGCTACTGGGGGGCCCGGGGAGCTGTTTTTT. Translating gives CASSVATGGPGELFF.

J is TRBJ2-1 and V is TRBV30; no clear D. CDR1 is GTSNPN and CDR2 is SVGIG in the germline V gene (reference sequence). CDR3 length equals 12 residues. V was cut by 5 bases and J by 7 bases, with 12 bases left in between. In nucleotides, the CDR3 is TGTGCCTGGGAAGGACCTTTAAATGAGCAGTTCTTC. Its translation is CAWEGPLNEQFF.

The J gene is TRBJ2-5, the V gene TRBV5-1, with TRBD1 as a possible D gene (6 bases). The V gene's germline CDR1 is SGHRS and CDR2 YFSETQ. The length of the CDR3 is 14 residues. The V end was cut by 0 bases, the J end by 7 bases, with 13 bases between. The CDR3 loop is CASSLEQGSATQYF. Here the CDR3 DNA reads TGCGCCAGCAGCTTGGAACAGGGTTCGGCGACCCAGTACTTC.

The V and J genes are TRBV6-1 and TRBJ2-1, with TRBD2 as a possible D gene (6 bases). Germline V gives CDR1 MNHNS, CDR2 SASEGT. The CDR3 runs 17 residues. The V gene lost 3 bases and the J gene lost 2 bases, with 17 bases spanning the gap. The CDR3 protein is CASSDLWAGLPYNEQFF. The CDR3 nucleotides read TGTGCCAGCAGTGATCTCTGGGCGGGATTGCCCTACAATGAGCAGTTCTTC.

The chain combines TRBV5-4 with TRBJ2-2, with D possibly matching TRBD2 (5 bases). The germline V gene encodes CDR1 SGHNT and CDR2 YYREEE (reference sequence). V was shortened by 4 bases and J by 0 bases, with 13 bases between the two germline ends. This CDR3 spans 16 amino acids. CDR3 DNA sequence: TGTGCCAGCAGCCCTACTAGGAGCCCGAACACCGGGGAGCTGTTTTTT. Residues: CASSPTRSPNTGELFF.